Listed below are T cell receptor beta chains from one sample, sequenced in a study of a mutant IDH1 vaccine in newly diagnosed glioma. This table comes from immunoSEQ multiplex PCR, and its TCRdb copy is limited to in-frame clones, with some not included. Seen here are 100,000 to 120,000 clones, roughly 90% observed once, and the top ten hold roughly 0.65%. No antigen has been assigned to these receptors. Sequenced here: PBMCs, sampled from a glioma patient whose treatment included an IDH1 peptide vaccine. These receptors all stem from a woman aged 50 to 60 with glioma. CDR3s leave out the opening cysteine and the closing phenylalanine or tryptophan. Each record gives: D gene, clone size, J gene, V gene, CDR3 protein. A D gene is named only where the DNA matches it firmly. Clone size is stated in some rows and not others, as once, few, many or a class when expanded.

d_call: .; clone_size: .; j_call: TRBJ2-7; v_call: TRBV21-1; cdr3_aa: ASTKALAGEYEQY
d_call: TRBD2; clone_size: .; j_call: TRBJ2-1; v_call: TRBV7-8; cdr3_aa: ASSSGLAGSSYNEQF
d_call: .; clone_size: .; j_call: TRBJ1-5; v_call: TRBV6-1; cdr3_aa: ASSEAGYSNQPQH
d_call: .; clone_size: once; j_call: TRBJ2-7; v_call: TRBV6-4; cdr3_aa: ASRGTRWYEQY
d_call: .; clone_size: .; j_call: TRBJ1-5; v_call: TRBV28; cdr3_aa: ASSNDRDSNQPQH
d_call: .; clone_size: .; j_call: TRBJ1-4; v_call: TRBV7-2; cdr3_aa: ASSLGGGQEKLF
d_call: .; clone_size: .; j_call: TRBJ2-5; v_call: TRBV6-1; cdr3_aa: ASTRSKETQY
d_call: TRBD1; clone_size: .; j_call: TRBJ2-2; v_call: TRBV7-9; cdr3_aa: ASSLGRGGTPGTGELF
d_call: TRBD2; clone_size: .; j_call: TRBJ2-1; v_call: TRBV6-1; cdr3_aa: ASGRLAGPNEQF
d_call: .; clone_size: few; j_call: TRBJ1-5; v_call: TRBV4-2; cdr3_aa: ASSQDGTINQPQH
d_call: .; clone_size: once; j_call: TRBJ2-7; v_call: TRBV7-3; cdr3_aa: ASSPSQGRGEQY
d_call: .; clone_size: .; j_call: TRBJ1-2; v_call: TRBV29-1; cdr3_aa: SVDEGAPLHYGYT
d_call: .; clone_size: .; j_call: TRBJ1-3; v_call: TRBV23-1; cdr3_aa: ASSQGGQGNTIY